Each of the 17 T cell receptor beta chains below was sequenced from the same sample in a study of metastatic and nonmetastatic thyroid tumors. Using MiXCR, TCRdb reanalyzed the PCR reads. Of tens of thousands of clones detected, 20% to 25% appear once; the ten largest clones hold more than 5.5%. There were no patients who had received any treatment before thyroid surgery. Source material: tumor tissue. All receptors derive from a female donor with papillary thyroid cancer or a benign thyroid nodule (not recorded which). Some clones in this sample may be carry-over from other donors' samples.

This clone occurred many times. J is TRBJ2-2 and V is TRBV11-1, with 10 bases aligning to TRBD1. The ends lost 5 bases at V and 7 bases at J; junction bases unmatched: 13. CDR1 is SGHAT and CDR2 is FQDESV in the germline V gene (reference sequence). The CDR3 length is 17 residues. The CDR3 region has the DNA TGTGCCAGCAGCCCCCACGAAGACAGGGGGCATAGCGGGGAGCTGTTTTTT. Translating it yields CASSPHEDRGHSGELFF.

This clone showed up many times. The chain recombines TRBV2 with TRBJ2-1, with 16 nucleotides matching TRBD2. This CDR3 spans 18 amino acids. Germline V CDR1 and CDR2: SNHLY, FYNNEI. V was pared by 6 bases and J by 6 bases, with 11 bases of the junction left unmatched. In DNA, the CDR3 is TGTGCCAGCAGCCTTCCGGGACTAGCGGGAGGGGTGGGCAATGAGCAGTTCTTC. It is translated as CASSLPGLAGGVGNEQFF.

This chain uses TRBV19 with TRBJ1-2, with TRBD1 matching over 9 bases. CDR1 and CDR2 from the germline V gene are LNHDA and SQIVND (reference sequence). Trimming cost V 6 bases and J 1 base; bases outside gene matches: 18. The CDR3 loop spans 19 amino acids. The CDR3 sequence: CASSPLGEQGANVNYGYTF. CDR3 nucleotide sequence: TGTGCCAGTAGCCCTTTAGGCGAACAGGGGGCGAATGTTAACTATGGCTACACCTTC.

This clone has a count of ten or more. The CDR3 sequence: CASSQLNTEAFF. Here the CDR3 DNA reads TGTGCCAGCAGTCAGTTGAACACTGAAGCTTTCTTT. J is TRBJ1-1 and V is TRBV12-3 or TRBV12-4; D call uncertain. V lost 5 bases and J 0 bases, leaving 4 bases between the germline ends. CDR3 length: 12 residues.

This clone was picked up many times. The chain employs TRBV27 and TRBJ2-5; 7 positions agree with TRBD1. The CDR3 spans 17 residues. Per the germline V gene, CDR1 is MNHEY and CDR2 is SMNVEV (reference sequence). V shed 5 bases and J 4 bases; nucleotides not matched to a gene: 16. The CDR3 DNA reads TGTGCCAGCAGTCCCCATAACAGGGGATCGGTTGGAGAGACCCAGTACTTC. As protein: CASSPHNRGSVGETQYF.

This clone was recorded at least ten times. The J gene is TRBJ1-1, the V gene TRBV7-2; weak D call: TRBD1 (5 bases). The CDR3 consists of 18 residues. Trimming took off 5 bases at V and 1 base at J, with 23 bases between the two ends. CDR1 is SGHTA and CDR2 is FQGNSA in the germline V gene. This CDR3 reads CASSQLGPGQMGNTEAFF. CDR3 nucleotides: TGTGCCAGCAGCCAGCTGGGACCGGGGCAAATGGGGAACACTGAAGCTTTCTTT.

V usage is TRBV6-1 and J usage is TRBJ1-5; no firm D call. Germline CDR1 and CDR2: MNHNS and SASEGT. The CDR3 consists of 12 residues. With 8 bases removed from V and 5 bases from J, the gap between germline ends came to 10 bases. In DNA form, the CDR3 reads TGTGCCAGCGGAGGGCGTGATCAGCCCCAGCATTTT. Its protein product is CASGGRDQPQHF.

This clone was seen ten or more times. V and J are TRBV2 and TRBJ2-1; D is perhaps TRBD2 (5 bases). The CDR3 consists of 16 residues. Trimming shortened V by 4 bases and J by 1 base, and 14 bases separated the two germline ends. Germline CDR1 and CDR2: SNHLY and FYNNEI. The CDR3, as DNA: TGTGCCAGCAGTGTGACTACCAGGAGGTCCTACAATGAGCAGTTCTTC. This translates into CASSVTTRRSYNEQFF.

This clone came up a few times. V is TRBV2 and J is TRBJ2-1; 9 bases match TRBD2. The junction had 8 bases not matched to a gene; V was cut back by 8 bases and J by 3 bases. CDR3 length equals 15 residues. Germline V gene lookup returns CDR1 SNHLY and CDR2 FYNNEI. The CDR3 reads CASSTEREVYNEQFF. CDR3 coding DNA: TGTGCCAGCTCCACCGAGCGGGAGGTCTACAATGAGCAGTTCTTC.

This chain links TRBV20-1 with TRBJ2-7; weak D call: TRBD2 (5 bases). The germline gives CDR1 DFQATT, CDR2 SNEGSKA (reference sequence). This CDR3 comprises 16 residues. Trimming took 1 base from V and 0 from J, leaving 16 bases between them. The CDR3 loop is CSARGARTGSSYEQYF. CDR3 bases: TGCAGTGCTAGAGGAGCCCGGACTGGGAGCTCCTACGAGCAGTACTTC.

This chain links TRBV20-1 with TRBJ2-5; TRBD2 aligns across 10 bases. With the DNA end fitting TRBJ2-1 better, the J assignment may be wrong. Germline CDR1 DFQATT, CDR2 SNEGSKA (reference sequence). This CDR3 has 15 amino acids. For the CDR3, the DNA is TGCAGTGCTAGAGGGAAGAGCGGGAGGGCCGATGAGCAGTTCTTC. Encoded protein: CSARGKSGRADEQFF.

This clone has more than one count but fewer than ten. A read error is possible here, since a much larger clone lies one base away. It is likely a read error, because the conserved phenylalanine at the end of the CDR3 is missing. This chain links TRBV20-1 with TRBJ1-1; the D is unclear. From germline, CDR1 is DFQATT and CDR2 SNEGSKA (reference sequence). The CDR3 length is 13 residues. V dropped 6 bases and J dropped 3 bases, with 14 bases sitting between them. DNA for the CDR3: TGCAGTGCCCAAGGCCTGACTGACACTGAAGCTTTCTCT. It specifies CSAQGLTDTEAFS.

This clone has a count of ten or more. The chain carries TRBV2 and TRBJ2-1; TRBD2 aligns across 10 bases. CDR3 size: 15 residues. From germline, CDR1 is SNHLY and CDR2 FYNNEI. The junction had 11 bases not matched to a gene; V was cut back by 8 bases and J by 7 bases. DNA of the CDR3: TGTGCCAGCCTGTCCCTAGCGGGAGTGGGGAATGAGCAGTTCTTC. Its translation is CASLSLAGVGNEQFF.

This clone was counted at least ten times. The V gene is TRBV28, the J gene TRBJ1-6; no definite D call. Germline CDR1 and CDR2: MDHEN and SYDVKM. This CDR3 spans 12 amino acids. V was cut by 6 bases and J by 13 bases, with 13 bases left in between. CDR3 residues: CASRRTYGPLHF. The CDR3 DNA reads as TGTGCCAGCAGACGGACTTACGGCCCCCTCCACTTT.

This chain connects TRBV5-1 to TRBJ1-1; D is possibly TRBD1 (6 bases). This CDR3 has 15 residues. Germline CDR1 and CDR2: SGHRS and YFSETQ. V lost 4 bases and J 5 bases, leaving 18 bases between the germline ends. Here the CDR3 DNA reads TGCGCCAGCAGCGCCGTACAGGGACTGGATACTGAAGCTTTCTTT. This translates into CASSAVQGLDTEAFF.

This clone was recorded once. V usage is TRBV30 and J usage is TRBJ2-7, with no clear D. V lost 2 bases to trimming and J lost 3 bases, with 8 bases between them. The germline V gene encodes CDR1 GTSNPN and CDR2 SVGIG (reference sequence). This CDR3 is built from 12 residues. The CDR3 nucleotides read TGTGCCTGGAGTCTCGCAGACTACGAGCAGTACTTC. Its translation is CAWSLADYEQYF.

This clone has a handful of counts. The V call is TRBV6-1, the J call TRBJ2-1; D uncertain. V lost 1 base to trimming and J lost 6 bases, with 13 bases between them. CDR3 size: 15 residues. Germline lookup yields CDR1 MNHNS and CDR2 SASEGT. The CDR3 nucleotides are TGTGCCAGCAGTGAAGTAAGCACAGCACTCAATGAGCAGTTCTTC. This gives the protein CASSEVSTALNEQFF.